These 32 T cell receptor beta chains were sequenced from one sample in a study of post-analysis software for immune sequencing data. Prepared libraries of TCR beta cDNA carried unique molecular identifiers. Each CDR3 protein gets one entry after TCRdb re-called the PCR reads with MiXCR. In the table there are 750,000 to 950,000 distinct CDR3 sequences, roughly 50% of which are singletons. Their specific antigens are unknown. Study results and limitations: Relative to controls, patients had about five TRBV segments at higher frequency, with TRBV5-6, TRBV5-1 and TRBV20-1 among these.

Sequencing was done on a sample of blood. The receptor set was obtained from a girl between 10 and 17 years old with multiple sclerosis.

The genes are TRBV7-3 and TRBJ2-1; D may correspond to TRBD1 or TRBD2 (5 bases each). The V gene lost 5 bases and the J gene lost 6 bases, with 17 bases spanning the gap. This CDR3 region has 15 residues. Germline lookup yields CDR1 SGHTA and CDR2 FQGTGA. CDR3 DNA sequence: TGTGCCAGCAGCCCGAAGGGCCGGGACGCCAATGAGCAGTTCTTC. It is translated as CASSPKGRDANEQFF.

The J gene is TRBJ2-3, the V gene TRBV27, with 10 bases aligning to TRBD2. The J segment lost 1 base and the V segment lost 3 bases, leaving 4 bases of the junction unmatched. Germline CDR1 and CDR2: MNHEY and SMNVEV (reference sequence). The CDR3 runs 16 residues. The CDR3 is CASSFRTSGRTDTQYF. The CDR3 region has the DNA TGTGCCAGCAGTTTTCGGACTAGCGGACGCACAGATACGCAGTATTTT.

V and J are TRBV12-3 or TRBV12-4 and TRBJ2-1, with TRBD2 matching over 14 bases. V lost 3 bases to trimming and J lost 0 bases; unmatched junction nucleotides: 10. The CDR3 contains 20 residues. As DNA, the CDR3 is TGTGCCAGCAGTTTCTCCGGGACTAGCGGGAGTTGGGTCTCCTACAATGAGCAGTTCTTC. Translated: CASSFSGTSGSWVSYNEQFF.

The CDR3 here is CASSPRPGGPSNEQFF. The CDR3 bases are TGTGCCAGCAGCCCTAGGCCGGGAGGGCCAAGCAATGAGCAGTTCTTC. The V and J genes are TRBV3-1 and TRBJ2-1; 8 nucleotides align to TRBD2. This CDR3 spans 16 amino acids. The ends lost 4 bases at V and 6 bases at J; junction bases unmatched: 11. Germline CDR1 reads LGHDT; CDR2 reads YNNKEL (reference sequence).

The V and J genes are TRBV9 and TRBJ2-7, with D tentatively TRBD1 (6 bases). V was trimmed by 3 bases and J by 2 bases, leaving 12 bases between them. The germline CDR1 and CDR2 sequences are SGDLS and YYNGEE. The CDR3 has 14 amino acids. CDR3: CASSGRDTPYEQYF. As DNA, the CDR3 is TGTGCCAGCAGCGGCCGGGACACCCCCTACGAGCAGTACTTC.

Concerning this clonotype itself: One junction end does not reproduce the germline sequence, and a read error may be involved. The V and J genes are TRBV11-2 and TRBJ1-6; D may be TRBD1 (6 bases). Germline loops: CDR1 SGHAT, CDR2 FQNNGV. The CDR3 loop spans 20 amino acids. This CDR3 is CASSLGRQDRQSSYNSPPHF. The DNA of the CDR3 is TGTGCCAGCAGCTTAGGGCGCCAGGACAGACAAAGCTCCTATAATTCACCCCCCCACTTT.

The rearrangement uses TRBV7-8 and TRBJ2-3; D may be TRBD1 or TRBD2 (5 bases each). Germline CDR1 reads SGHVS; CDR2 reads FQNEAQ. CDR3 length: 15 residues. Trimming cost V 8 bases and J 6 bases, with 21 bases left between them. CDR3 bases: TGTGCCAGCCCGCCGACTCCGGGACCCGCGGATACGCAGTATTTT. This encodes CASPPTPGPADTQYF.

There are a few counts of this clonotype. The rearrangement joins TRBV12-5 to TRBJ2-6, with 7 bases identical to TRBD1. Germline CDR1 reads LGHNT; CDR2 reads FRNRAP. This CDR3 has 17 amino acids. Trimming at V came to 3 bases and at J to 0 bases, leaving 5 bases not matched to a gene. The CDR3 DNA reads TGTGCTAGTGGTTTCGCCGACAGGGTCTCTGGGGCCAACGTCCTGACTTTC. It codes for CASGFADRVSGANVLTF.

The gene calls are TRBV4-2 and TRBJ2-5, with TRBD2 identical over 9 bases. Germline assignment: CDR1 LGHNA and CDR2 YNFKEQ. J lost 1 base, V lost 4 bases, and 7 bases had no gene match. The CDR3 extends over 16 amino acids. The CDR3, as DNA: TGTGCCAGCAGCCCCGGTCCTAGCGGGGCCCAAGAGACCCAGTACTTC. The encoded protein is CASSPGPSGAQETQYF.

The CDR3 nucleotides read TGTGCCTGGGAGGCCTTGGGCGAGCAGTACTTC. Its translation: CAWEALGEQYF. The chain couples TRBV30 to TRBJ2-5, with D uncertain. The J call could be wrong; TRBJ2-7 is a better fit for the DNA end. The length of the CDR3 is 11 residues. The V gene's germline CDR1 is GTSNPN and CDR2 SVGIG (reference sequence).

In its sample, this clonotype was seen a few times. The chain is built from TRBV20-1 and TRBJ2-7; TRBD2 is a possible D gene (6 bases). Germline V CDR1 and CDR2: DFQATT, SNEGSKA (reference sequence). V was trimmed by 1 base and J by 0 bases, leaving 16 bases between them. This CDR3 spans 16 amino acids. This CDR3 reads CSARGPAGAISYEQYF. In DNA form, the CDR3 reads TGCAGTGCTAGAGGCCCAGCGGGCGCTATCTCCTACGAGCAGTACTTC.

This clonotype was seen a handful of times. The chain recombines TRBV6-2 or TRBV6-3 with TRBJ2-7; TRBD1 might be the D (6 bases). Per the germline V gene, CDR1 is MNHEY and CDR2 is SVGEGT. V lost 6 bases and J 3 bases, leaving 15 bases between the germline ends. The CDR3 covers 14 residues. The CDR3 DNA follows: TGTGCCAGCAGGGGCCTGACAGGTTTCTACGAGCAGTACTTC. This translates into CASRGLTGFYEQYF.

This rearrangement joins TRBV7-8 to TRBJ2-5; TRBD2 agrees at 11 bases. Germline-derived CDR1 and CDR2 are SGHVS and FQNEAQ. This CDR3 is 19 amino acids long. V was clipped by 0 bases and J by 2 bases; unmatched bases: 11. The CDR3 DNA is TGTGCCAGCAGCTTAGCGCTGGCTAGCGGGAGGTTAGGGCAAGAGACCCAGTACTTC. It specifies CASSLALASGRLGQETQYF.

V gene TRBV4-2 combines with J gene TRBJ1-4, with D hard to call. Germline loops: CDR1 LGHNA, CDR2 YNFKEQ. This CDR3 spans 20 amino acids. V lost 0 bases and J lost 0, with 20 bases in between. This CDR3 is CASSQDPGENPTATNEKLFF. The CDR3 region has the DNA TGTGCCAGCAGCCAAGACCCCGGGGAAAACCCAACAGCAACTAATGAAAAACTGTTTTTT.

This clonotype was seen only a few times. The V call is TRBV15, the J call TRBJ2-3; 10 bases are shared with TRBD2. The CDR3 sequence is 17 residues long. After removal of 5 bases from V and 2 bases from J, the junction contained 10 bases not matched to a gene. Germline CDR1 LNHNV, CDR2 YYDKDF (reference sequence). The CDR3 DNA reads TGTGCCACCAGCGATAATCTAGCGGGAGAGTTCACAGATACGCAGTATTTT. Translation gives CATSDNLAGEFTDTQYF.

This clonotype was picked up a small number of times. Here the CDR3 DNA reads TGCAGTTCCGGGACTAGCGGGACCTTCTCCTACGAGCAGTACTTC. Translation gives CSSGTSGTFSYEQYF. J is TRBJ2-7 and V is TRBV20-1; 13 bases line up with TRBD2. Germline values: CDR1 DFQATT, CDR2 SNEGSKA (reference sequence). V lost 8 bases to trimming and J lost 0 bases; unmatched junction nucleotides: 7. The CDR3 consists of 15 residues.

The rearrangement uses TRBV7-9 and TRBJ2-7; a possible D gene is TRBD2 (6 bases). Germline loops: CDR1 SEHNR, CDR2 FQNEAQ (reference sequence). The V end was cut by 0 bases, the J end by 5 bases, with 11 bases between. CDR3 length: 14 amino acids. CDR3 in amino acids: CASSLASGSHEQYF. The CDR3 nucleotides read TGTGCCAGCAGCTTAGCTAGCGGAAGCCACGAGCAGTACTTC.

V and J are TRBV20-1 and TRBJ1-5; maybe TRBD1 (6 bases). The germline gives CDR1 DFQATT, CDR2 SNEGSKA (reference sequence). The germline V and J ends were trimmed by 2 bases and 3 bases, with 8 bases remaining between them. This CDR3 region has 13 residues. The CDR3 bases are TGCAGTGCTAGACCAGGGGTCAATCAGCCCCAGCATTTT. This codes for CSARPGVNQPQHF.

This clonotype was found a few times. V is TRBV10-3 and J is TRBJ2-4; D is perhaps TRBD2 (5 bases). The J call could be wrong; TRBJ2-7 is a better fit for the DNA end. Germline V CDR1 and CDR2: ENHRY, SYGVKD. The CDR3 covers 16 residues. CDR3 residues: CAISVPTGAASYEQYF. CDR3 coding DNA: TGTGCCATCAGTGTCCCAACTGGAGCGGCCTCCTACGAGCAGTACTTC.

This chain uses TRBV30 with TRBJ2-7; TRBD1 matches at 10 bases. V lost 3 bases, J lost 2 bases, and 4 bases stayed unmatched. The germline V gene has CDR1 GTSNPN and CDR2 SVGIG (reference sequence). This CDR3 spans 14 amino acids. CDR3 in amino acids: CAWRTGQGPYEQYF. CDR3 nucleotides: TGTGCCTGGAGAACGGGACAGGGGCCCTACGAGCAGTACTTC.

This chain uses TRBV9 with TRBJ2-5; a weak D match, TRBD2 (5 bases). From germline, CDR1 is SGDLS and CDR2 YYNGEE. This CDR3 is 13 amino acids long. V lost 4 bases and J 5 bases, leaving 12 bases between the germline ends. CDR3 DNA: TGTGCCAGCAGCCCCGGGGTAGCGGAGACCCAGTACTTC. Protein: CASSPGVAETQYF.

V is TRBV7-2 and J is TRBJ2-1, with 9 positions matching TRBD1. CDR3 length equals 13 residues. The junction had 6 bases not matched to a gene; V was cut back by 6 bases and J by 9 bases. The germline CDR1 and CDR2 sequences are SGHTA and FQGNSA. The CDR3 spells CASSLTGGSEQFF. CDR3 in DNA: TGTGCCAGCAGTCTGACAGGGGGTTCTGAGCAGTTCTTC. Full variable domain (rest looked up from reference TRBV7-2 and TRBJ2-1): GAGVSQSPSNKVTEKGKDVELRCDPISGHTALYWYRQSLGQGLEFLIYFQGNSAPDKSGLPSDRFSAERTGGSVSTLTIQRTQQEDSAVYLCASSLTGGSEQFFGPGTRLTVL.

The CDR3 here is CATRAGSMNTGELFF. The CDR3 region has the DNA TGTGCCACCAGAGCAGGGAGTATGAACACCGGGGAGCTGTTTTTT. This chain uses TRBV6-5 with TRBJ2-2; tentatively, D is TRBD1 or TRBD2 (5 bases each). The CDR3 length is 15 residues. Between the trimmed V and J ends, which lost 10 bases and 1 base, there was a span of 16 bases. Germline V gene lookup returns CDR1 MNHEY and CDR2 SVGAGI.

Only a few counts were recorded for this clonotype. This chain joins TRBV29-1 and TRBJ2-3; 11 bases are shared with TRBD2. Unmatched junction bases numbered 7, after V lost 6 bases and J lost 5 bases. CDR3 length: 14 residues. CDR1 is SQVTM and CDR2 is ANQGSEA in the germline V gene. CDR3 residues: CSVHLAGGLDTQYF. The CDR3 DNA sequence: TGCAGCGTCCACCTAGCGGGAGGATTAGATACGCAGTATTTT.

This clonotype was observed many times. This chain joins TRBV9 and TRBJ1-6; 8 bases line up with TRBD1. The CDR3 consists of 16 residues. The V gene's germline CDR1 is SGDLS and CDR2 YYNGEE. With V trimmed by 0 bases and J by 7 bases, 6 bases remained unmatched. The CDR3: CASSVGQGPLNSPLHF. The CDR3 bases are TGTGCCAGCAGCGTAGGACAGGGGCCCCTCAATTCACCCCTCCACTTT.

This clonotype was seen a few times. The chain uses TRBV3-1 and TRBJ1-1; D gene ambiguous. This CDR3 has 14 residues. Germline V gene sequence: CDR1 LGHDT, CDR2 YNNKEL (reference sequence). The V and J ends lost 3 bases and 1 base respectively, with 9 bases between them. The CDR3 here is CASSQTQSNTEAFF. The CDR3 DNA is TGTGCCAGCAGCCAGACACAGTCGAACACTGAAGCTTTCTTT. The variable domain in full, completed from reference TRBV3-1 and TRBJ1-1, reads DTAVSQTPKYLVTQMGNDKSIKCEQNLGHDTMYWYKQDSKKFLKIMFSYNNKELIINETVPNRFSPKSPDKAHLNLHINSLELGDSAVYFCASSQTQSNTEAFFGQGTRLTVV.

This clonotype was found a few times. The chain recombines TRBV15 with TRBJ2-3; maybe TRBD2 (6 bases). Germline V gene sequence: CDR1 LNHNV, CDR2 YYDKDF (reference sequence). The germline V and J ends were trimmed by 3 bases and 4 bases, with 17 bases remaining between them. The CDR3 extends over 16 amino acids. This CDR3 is CATSREGLALSDTQYF. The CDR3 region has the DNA TGTGCCACCAGCAGGGAGGGGCTAGCCTTATCAGATACGCAGTATTTT.

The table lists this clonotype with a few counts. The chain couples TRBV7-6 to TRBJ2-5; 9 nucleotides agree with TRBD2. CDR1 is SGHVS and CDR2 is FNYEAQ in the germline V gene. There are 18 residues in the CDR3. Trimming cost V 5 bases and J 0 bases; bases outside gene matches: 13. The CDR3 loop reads CASSATSGGGAYQETQYF. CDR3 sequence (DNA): TGTGCCAGCAGCGCGACTAGCGGAGGGGGGGCTTACCAAGAGACCCAGTACTTC.

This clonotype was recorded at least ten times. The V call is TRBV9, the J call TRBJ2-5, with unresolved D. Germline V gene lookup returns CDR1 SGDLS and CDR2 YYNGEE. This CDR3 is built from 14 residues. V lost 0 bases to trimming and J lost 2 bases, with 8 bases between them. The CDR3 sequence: CASSVGTAQETQYF. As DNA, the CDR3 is TGTGCCAGCAGCGTAGGAACAGCACAAGAGACCCAGTACTTC.

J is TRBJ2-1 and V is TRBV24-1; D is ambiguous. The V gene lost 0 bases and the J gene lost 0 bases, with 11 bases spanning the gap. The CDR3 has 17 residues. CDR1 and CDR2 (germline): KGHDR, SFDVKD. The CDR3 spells CATSDLDGPSSYNEQFF. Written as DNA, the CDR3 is TGTGCCACCAGTGATTTGGACGGCCCAAGCTCCTACAATGAGCAGTTCTTC.

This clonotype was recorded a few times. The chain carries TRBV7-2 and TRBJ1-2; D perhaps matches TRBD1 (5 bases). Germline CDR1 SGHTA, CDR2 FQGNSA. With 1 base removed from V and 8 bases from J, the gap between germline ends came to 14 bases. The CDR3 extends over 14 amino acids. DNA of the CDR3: TGTGCCAGCAGCTTAGGGGTCACGAGGGGAGGCTACACCTTC. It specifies CASSLGVTRGGYTF.

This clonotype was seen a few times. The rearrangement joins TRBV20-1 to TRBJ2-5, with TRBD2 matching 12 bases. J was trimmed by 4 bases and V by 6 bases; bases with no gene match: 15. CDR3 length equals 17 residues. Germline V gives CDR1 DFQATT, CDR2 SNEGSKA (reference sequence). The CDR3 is CSATLGTSGFRGETQYF. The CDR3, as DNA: TGCAGTGCAACGCTTGGGACTAGCGGGTTTCGAGGAGAGACCCAGTACTTC.